This TCR beta chain was sequenced in a study of blood T cell repertoires in COVID-19. Study-level background: From T cells, B-cell-depleted T cells, or PBMCs came the material, which was cDNA or gDNA.

There are a few counts of this clone. Libraries were prepared by immunoSEQ multiplex PCR; TCRdb keeps only in-frame clonotypes and omits some of them. This table has roughly 98,000 clones, around four fifths appearing once. Sequencing was performed on peripheral blood. This TCR was sampled from a woman between 65 and 79 years old with active or convalescent COVID-19.

The CDR3 coding sequence is TGTGCCACCAGCAGAGTAGACAGGACCTACGAGCAGTACTTC. Its translation is CATSRVDRTYEQYF. The V gene is TRBV15, the J gene TRBJ2-7; D perhaps matches TRBD1 (6 bases). The germline V gene encodes CDR1 LNHNV and CDR2 YYDKDF (reference sequence). The CDR3 has 14 amino acids. The V and J ends lost 1 base and 2 bases respectively, with 9 bases between them.